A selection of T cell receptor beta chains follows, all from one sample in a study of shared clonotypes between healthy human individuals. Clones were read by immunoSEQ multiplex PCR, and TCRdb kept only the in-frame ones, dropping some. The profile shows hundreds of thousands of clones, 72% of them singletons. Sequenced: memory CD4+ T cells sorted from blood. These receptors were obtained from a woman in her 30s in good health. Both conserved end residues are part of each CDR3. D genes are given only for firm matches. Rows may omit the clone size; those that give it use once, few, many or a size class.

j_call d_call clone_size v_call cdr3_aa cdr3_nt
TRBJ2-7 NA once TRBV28 CASRMTRLYEQYF TGTGCCAGCAGGATGACTAGGTTGTACGAGCAGTACTTC
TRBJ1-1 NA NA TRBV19 CASGPARDTEAFF TGTGCCAGTGGACCGGCGAGGGACACTGAAGCTTTCTTT
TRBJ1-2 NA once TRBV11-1 CASSPWTDHGYTF TGTGCCAGCAGCCCGTGGACCGACCATGGCTACACCTTC
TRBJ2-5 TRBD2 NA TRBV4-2 CASSQDREGQETQYF TGTGCCAGCAGCCAAGACCGGGAGGGCCAAGAGACCCAGTACTTC
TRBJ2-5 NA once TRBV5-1 CASSFTGEVYQETQYF TGCGCCAGCAGCTTCACAGGGGAGGTGTACCAAGAGACCCAGTACTTC
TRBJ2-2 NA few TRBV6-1 CASSGMGRGTGELFF TGTGCCAGCAGTGGCATGGGTCGGGGCACCGGGGAGCTGTTTTTT
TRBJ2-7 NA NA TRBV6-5 CASSPQLNAEQYF TGTGCCAGCAGTCCACAGTTGAACGCGGAGCAGTACTTC
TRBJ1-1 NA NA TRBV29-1 CSVAGTAYTEAFF TGCAGCGTAGCGGGGACGGCTTACACTGAAGCTTTCTTT
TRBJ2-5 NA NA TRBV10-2 CASSRQDYETQYF TGCGCCAGCAGTCGACAGGACTATGAGACCCAGTACTTC
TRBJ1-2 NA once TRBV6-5 CASSYGPLNYGYTF TGTGCCAGCAGTTATGGTCCCCTTAACTATGGCTACACCTTC
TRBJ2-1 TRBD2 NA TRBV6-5 CASRKGLAGNNEQFF TGTGCCAGCAGGAAGGGACTAGCGGGAAACAATGAGCAGTTCTTC
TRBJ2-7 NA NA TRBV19 CASSIPPGLPSYEQYF TGTGCCAGTAGTATACCCCCGGGACTTCCGTCCTACGAGCAGTACTTC
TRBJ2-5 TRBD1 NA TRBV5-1 CASSLGATGGGGTQYF TGCGCCAGCAGCTTGGGGGCTACAGGGGGCGGCGGGACCCAGTACTTC
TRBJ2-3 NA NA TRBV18 CASSPLPWAGGADTQYF TGTGCCAGCTCACCTCTGCCTTGGGCAGGGGGGGCAGATACGCAGTATTTT
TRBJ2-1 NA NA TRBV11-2 CASSPSYNEQFF TGTGCCAGCAGCCCCTCGTACAATGAGCAGTTCTTC
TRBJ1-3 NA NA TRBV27 CASSYTGYSGNTIYF TGTGCCAGCAGTTATACAGGATACTCTGGAAACACCATATATTTT
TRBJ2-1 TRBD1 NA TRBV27 CASKQGPSSYNEQFF TGTGCCAGCAAACAGGGGCCTAGCTCCTACAATGAGCAGTTCTTC
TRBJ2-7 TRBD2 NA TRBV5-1 CASSTTLAGDYEQYF TGCGCCAGCAGCACTACACTAGCGGGAGATTACGAGCAGTACTTC
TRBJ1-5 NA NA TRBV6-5 CASSQDGPRNQPQHF TGTGCCAGCAGTCAAGACGGACCGCGAAATCAGCCCCAGCATTTT
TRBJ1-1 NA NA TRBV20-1 CSAKRNTEAFF TGCAGTGCGAAGAGGAACACTGAAGCTTTCTTT
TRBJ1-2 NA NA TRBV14 CASSQDEGVHYGYTF TGTGCCAGCAGCCAAGATGAAGGGGTACACTATGGCTACACCTTC
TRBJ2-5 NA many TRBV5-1 CASSTGLGAEETQYF TGCGCCAGCAGCACCGGATTGGGCGCTGAGGAGACCCAGTACTTC
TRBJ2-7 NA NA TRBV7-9 CASSPPGPYYEQYF TGTGCCAGCAGCCCTCCGGGACCCTATTACGAGCAGTACTTC
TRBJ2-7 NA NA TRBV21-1 CASSNAYSSYEQYF TGTGCCAGCAGCAACGCTTACAGCTCCTACGAGCAGTACTTC
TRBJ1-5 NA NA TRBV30 CAWSVQGGARPQHF TGTGCCTGGAGTGTACAAGGGGGAGCACGGCCCCAGCATTTT
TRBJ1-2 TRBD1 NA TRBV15 CATSTQSGGGYTF TGTGCCACCAGCACGCAATCAGGGGGAGGCTACACCTTC
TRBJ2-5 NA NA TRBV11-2 CASSFVRPETQYF TGTGCCAGCAGCTTCGTGAGGCCAGAGACCCAGTACTTC
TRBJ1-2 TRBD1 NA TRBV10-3 CAISDSTGADYGYTF TGTGCCATCAGTGACTCGACAGGGGCAGACTATGGCTACACCTTC
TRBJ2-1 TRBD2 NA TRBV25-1 CASSHREGDYNEQFF TGTGCCAGCAGCCACCGGGAGGGGGACTACAATGAGCAGTTCTTC
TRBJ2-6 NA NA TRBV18 CASSPEGHGGANVLTF TGTGCCAGCTCACCAGAGGGGCATGGTGGGGCCAACGTCCTGACTTTC
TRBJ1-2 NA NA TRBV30 CAWSVSGTNYGYTF TGTGCCTGGAGTGTCTCAGGGACGAACTATGGCTACACCTTC
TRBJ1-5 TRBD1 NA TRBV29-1 CSARDRGRVYQPQHF TGCAGCGCTAGAGACAGGGGGCGCGTCTATCAGCCCCAGCATTTT
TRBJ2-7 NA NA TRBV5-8 CASSLYNTLSYEQYF TGTGCCAGCAGCTTGTATAACACCCTCTCCTACGAGCAGTACTTC
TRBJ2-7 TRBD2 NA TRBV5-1 CASSPTTSGRPSYEQYF TGCGCCAGCAGCCCCACAACTAGCGGGAGACCTTCGTACGAGCAGTACTTC
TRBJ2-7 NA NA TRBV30 CAWSSGHGGKSAYEQYF TGTGCCTGGAGCTCTGGCCATGGGGGAAAGTCGGCCTACGAGCAGTACTTC
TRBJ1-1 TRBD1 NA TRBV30 CAWSVSGGTEAFF TGTGCCTGGAGTGTATCAGGGGGCACTGAAGCTTTCTTT
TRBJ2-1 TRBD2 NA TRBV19 CASKRAGSSGRANEQFF TGTGCCAGTAAGCGCGCTGGGTCTAGCGGGAGGGCCAATGAGCAGTTCTTC
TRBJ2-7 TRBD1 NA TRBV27 CASSWIGQAHEQYF TGTGCCAGCAGTTGGATTGGACAGGCCCACGAGCAGTACTTC
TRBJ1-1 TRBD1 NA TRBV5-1 CASSRTTGVGNTEAFF TGCGCCAGCAGTCGTACAACAGGGGTGGGGAACACTGAAGCTTTCTTT
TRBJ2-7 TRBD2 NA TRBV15 CATSRDRIAGWNYEQYF TGTGCCACCAGCAGAGATCGAATAGCGGGATGGAACTACGAGCAGTACTTC
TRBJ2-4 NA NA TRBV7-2 CASTFSGAKNIQYF TGTGCCAGCACCTTCTCAGGAGCCAAAAACATTCAGTACTTC
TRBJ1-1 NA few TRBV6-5 CASSPLRQNTEAFF TGTGCCAGCAGTCCGTTGAGACAAAACACTGAAGCTTTCTTT